This TCR beta chain was sequenced during a study of technical replicates of blood from several donors. Germline V gene sequence: CDR1 KGHSH, CDR2 LQKENI. The V segment lost 0 bases and the J segment 5 bases; nucleotides outside the gene matches: 8. The CDR3 sequence is 17 residues long. TCRdb's table, derived via immunoSEQ multiplex PCR, lists solely in-frame clones and lacks some. This table holds some 96,000 clones, approximately 94% found once. Sample: T cells isolated from PBMCs. The source is a human donor in good health. V gene TRBV18 combines with J gene TRBJ2-1, with 9 bases aligning to TRBD2. The CDR3 bases are TGTGCCAGCTCACCACCTTATCGACTAGCGGTTAACAATGAGCAGTTCTTC. Amino acids: CASSPPYRLAVNNEQFF. The full variable domain, in which reference TRBV18 and TRBJ2-1 provide the parts outside the CDR3, is NAGVMQNPRHLVRRRGQEARLRCSPMKGHSHVYWYRQLPEEGLKFMVYLQKENIIDESGMPKERFSAEFPKEGPSILRIQQVVRGDSAAYFCASSPPYRLAVNNEQFFGPGTRLTVL.